The 20 T cell receptor beta chains below were found in one sample sequenced in a study of blood T cell repertoires in COVID-19. Produced via immunoSEQ multiplex PCR; TCRdb's table is partial and in-frame only. This sample has hundreds of thousands of clones; around 86% occur once, and the top ten carry about 3.3%. The material sequenced was PBMCs or T cells enriched from blood (not recorded which). The receptors shown here come from a woman between 40 and 55 years old with acute COVID-19.

V usage is TRBV5-6 and J usage is TRBJ1-2; possibly TRBD1 for D (6 bases). CDR3 length: 14 amino acids. V was shortened by 2 bases and J by 4 bases, with 12 bases between the two germline ends. In germline, CDR1 is SGHDT, CDR2 YYEEEE. The CDR3 loop is CASSLGGVSYGYTF. In DNA, the CDR3 is TGTGCCAGCAGCTTAGGGGGGGTGAGCTATGGCTACACCTTC.

The chain employs TRBV4-2 and TRBJ1-1, with D possibly TRBD1 on 5 matching bases. Germline lookup yields CDR1 LGHNA and CDR2 YNFKEQ. The length of the CDR3 is 14 residues. Trimming shortened V by 0 bases and J by 4 bases, and 9 bases separated the two germline ends. CDR3 residues: CASSQDGGSTEAFF. The CDR3 coding sequence is TGTGCCAGCAGCCAAGACGGGGGGTCCACTGAAGCTTTCTTT.

The rearrangement links TRBV18 to TRBJ2-1, with 8 nucleotides matching TRBD1. The CDR3 totals 15 residues. V shed 3 bases, J shed 8 bases, and the junction held 9 bases outside the gene matches. Germline V gives CDR1 KGHSH, CDR2 LQKENI. CDR3 coding DNA: TGTGCCAGCTCACCGCCCGGACAGGGTAGGGATGAGCAGTTCTTC. This gives the protein CASSPPGQGRDEQFF.

The CDR3 sequence: CASSKNTEAFF. The DNA of the CDR3 is TGTGCCAGCAGTAAAAACACTGAAGCTTTCTTT. This sequence joins TRBV7-8 and TRBJ1-1, with D hard to call. In germline, CDR1 is SGHVS, CDR2 FQNEAQ. V was trimmed by 6 bases and J by 2 bases, leaving 4 bases between them. This CDR3 comprises 11 residues.

The chain couples TRBV13 to TRBJ1-2; 8 bases agree with TRBD1. The CDR3 consists of 15 residues. Germline trimming cut 5 bases from V and 3 bases from J; bases unmatched to any gene: 8. The germline gives CDR1 PRHDT, CDR2 FYEKMQ (reference sequence). CDR3 protein: CASSAPGTGDYGYTF. CDR3 in DNA: TGTGCCAGCAGCGCACCTGGGACAGGAGACTATGGCTACACCTTC.

V usage is TRBV3-1 (or the pseudogene TRBV3-2) and J usage is TRBJ2-3; D perhaps matches TRBD2 (6 bases). Trimming took off 6 bases at V and 2 bases at J, with 24 bases between the two ends. This CDR3 contains 18 residues. Germline V gene sequence: CDR1 LGHDT, CDR2 YNNKEL (reference sequence). CDR3 DNA sequence: TGTGCCAGCAGTTCAAGGGGTGGGGCGGGATCGTACACAGATACGCAGTATTTT. Translated, it gives CASSSRGGAGSYTDTQYF.

This clone was seen only a few times. V is TRBV6-5 and J is TRBJ2-2; 13 bases are a match to TRBD2. After removal of 9 bases from V and 8 bases from J, the junction contained 6 bases not matched to a gene. This CDR3 comprises 14 residues. Germline V gene data show CDR1 as MNHEY and CDR2 as SVGAGI. The CDR3 spells CASRTSGRLGELFF. For the CDR3, the DNA is TGTGCCAGTAGGACTAGCGGGAGATTAGGGGAGCTGTTTTTT.

V is TRBV5-8 and J is TRBJ2-1; 7 positions agree with TRBD2. V shed 3 bases and J 6 bases; nucleotides not matched to a gene: 9. The CDR3 covers 15 residues. Germline CDR1 is SGHTS and CDR2 is YDEGEE. CDR3 in amino acids: CASSSWGGTGNEQFF. The CDR3 DNA is TGTGCCAGCAGCTCCTGGGGGGGTACGGGCAATGAGCAGTTCTTC.

V is TRBV18 and J is TRBJ2-7; the D gene is possibly TRBD2 (5 bases). The V gene's germline CDR1 is KGHSH and CDR2 LQKENI. V lost 4 bases and J lost 2, with 15 bases in between. The CDR3 consists of 15 residues. The CDR3 loop reads CASSQRPGDTYEQYF. DNA for the CDR3: TGTGCCAGCTCACAGCGGCCTGGGGATACCTACGAGCAGTACTTC.

The V and J genes are TRBV14 and TRBJ2-1; 11 nucleotides match TRBD2. The CDR3 is made up of 16 amino acids. The germline V gene encodes CDR1 SGHDN and CDR2 FVKESK. V was clipped by 3 bases and J by 7 bases; unmatched bases: 8. CDR3 nucleotides: TGTGCCAGCAGCCAGACGTCGGGACTAGCGGTAAATGAGCAGTTCTTC. Translation: CASSQTSGLAVNEQFF.

The V call is TRBV6-5, the J call TRBJ2-1; possible D gene TRBD1, 6 bases. The CDR3 consists of 11 residues. Trimming pared 5 bases from V and 11 bases from J, leaving 10 bases between. The V gene's germline CDR1 is MNHEY and CDR2 SVGAGI. The CDR3 sequence: CASSPGQKQFF. The CDR3 coding sequence is TGTGCCAGCAGTCCTGGACAGAAGCAGTTCTTC.

CDR3 DNA sequence: TGCGCCAGCAGCCAAGATTGGCCCGTACGTTACGAGCAGTACTTC. This codes for CASSQDWPVRYEQYF. The chain recombines TRBV4-1 with TRBJ2-7, with D hard to call. The CDR3 is made up of 15 amino acids. Germline CDR1 reads MGHRA; CDR2 reads YSYEKL. V lost 0 bases and J 4 bases, leaving 13 bases between the germline ends.

The chain couples TRBV7-8 to TRBJ2-1, with 8 bases aligning to TRBD1. The V and J ends lost 2 bases and 7 bases, in that order; junction bases with no gene match: 13. The CDR3 contains 17 residues. CDR1 and CDR2 (germline): SGHVS, FQNEAQ. CDR3 coding DNA: TGTGCCAGCAGCTTAAGAGTGGCAGGGGGCTCAAGGAATGAGCAGTTCTTC. This gives the protein CASSLRVAGGSRNEQFF.

This chain uses TRBV20-1 with TRBJ2-5; D is undetermined. Germline V gene data show CDR1 as DFQATT and CDR2 as SNEGSKA (reference sequence). The CDR3 contains 12 residues. V shed 3 bases and J shed 5 bases, with 10 bases lying between them. The CDR3 spells CSASLSPETQYF. The DNA of the CDR3 is TGCAGTGCTAGTCTCTCCCCGGAGACCCAGTACTTC.

This rearrangement joins TRBV29-1 to TRBJ1-2; TRBD1 matches at 9 bases. V dropped 4 bases and J dropped 7; count of bases not matched to a gene: 10. Per the germline V gene, CDR1 is SQVTM and CDR2 is ANQGSEA. The CDR3 runs to 14 residues. The CDR3 nucleotides are TGCAGCGTTGTCCGGGACAGGGAAACGGGTGGCTACACCTTC. Protein product: CSVVRDRETGGYTF. The variable domain in full, with the rest retrieved from reference TRBV29-1 and TRBJ1-2, is SAVISQKPSRDICQRGTSLTIQCQVDSQVTMMFWYRQQPGQSLTLIATANQGSEATYESGFVIDKFPISRPNLTFSTLTVSNMSPEDSSIYLCSVVRDRETGGYTFGSGTRLTVV.

This rearrangement joins TRBV6-5 to TRBJ1-5, with 8 bases that match TRBD1. V lost 7 bases and J lost 6; bases outside the gene matches: 8. The CDR3 covers 14 residues. Per germline, CDR1 MNHEY and CDR2 SVGAGI. CDR3 nucleotides: TGTGCCAGCAAGCCGGGACAGGAGGTTCAGCCCCAGCATTTT. This translates into CASKPGQEVQPQHF.

CDR3 in DNA: TGTGCCAGCAGCGGCGGGACTAGCGGATACAATGAGCAGTTCTTC. This codes for CASSGGTSGYNEQFF. J is TRBJ2-1 and V is TRBV9; 11 positions agree with TRBD2. Germline V lookup: CDR1 SGDLS, CDR2 YYNGEE. The CDR3 totals 15 residues. Germline trimming cut 3 bases from V and 4 bases from J; bases unmatched to any gene: 3. Drawing the rest from reference TRBV9 and TRBJ2-1, the complete variable domain is DSGVTQTPKHLITATGQRVTLRCSPRSGDLSVYWYQQSLDQGLQFLIQYYNGEERAKGNILERFSAQQFPDLHSELNLSSLELGDSALYFCASSGGTSGYNEQFFGPGTRLTVL.

This clone was recorded a few times. The chain links TRBV12-3 or TRBV12-4 to TRBJ1-1, with TRBD1 identical over 7 bases. V gave up 7 bases and J gave up 6 bases; unmatched junction bases: 8. This CDR3 comprises 13 residues. The CDR3 region has the DNA TGTGCCAGCAACAGGGGAGGTACCGCTGAAGCTTTCTTT. Protein: CASNRGGTAEAFF.

The rearrangement links TRBV7-9 to TRBJ1-1; possible D gene TRBD1, 5 bases. CDR3 length: 12 residues. Trimming took 5 bases from V and 5 from J, leaving 9 bases between them. Germline CDR1 is SEHNR and CDR2 is FQNEAQ (reference sequence). The CDR3 region is CASSPQGTEAFF. The CDR3 bases are TGTGCCAGCAGCCCTCAGGGAACTGAAGCTTTCTTT.

This sequence joins TRBV27 and TRBJ2-7, with TRBD1 matching over 8 bases. Germline V lookup: CDR1 MNHEY, CDR2 SMNVEV (reference sequence). J lost 4 bases, V lost 5 bases, and 4 bases had no gene match. The CDR3 runs to 13 residues. The DNA for the CDR3 is TGTGCCAGCAGTCCAGGGGGCGGGTACGAGCAGTACTTC. Translated, it gives CASSPGGGYEQYF.